This T cell receptor (beta chain) was found in a study of T cell clonality in common variable immunodeficiency (dated by TCRdb to between 2015 and 2017). Counted from cysteine to phenylalanine, this CDR3 has 14 amino acids. Shown are 33 bases from within the CDR3, in frame from base 1. V sheds 0 bases and J sheds 8 bases, leaving 12 bases between their ends. The CDR1 and CDR2 encoded by the germline V gene are SGHRS and YFSETQ. CVID samples and control samples contributed equivalent amounts of genomic DNA as sequencing input. For every sample, a 60 bp segment covering the rearranged TCRbeta CDR3 region was amplified and then sequenced. The immunoSEQ assay, a bias-corrected multiplex PCR with high-throughput sequencing, was employed for TCRbeta amplification. Under the source paper's analysis protocol: Each unique nucleotide sequence was treated as a clone and annotated with V, D and J genes, copy number and frequency. Sequences were labeled productive if in frame, and non-productive if out of frame or containing stop codons. As previously described, clonality was calculated on the basis of Shannon's entropy. The predicted amino acid sequences of productive clones were used to derive the mean CDR3 Kyte-Doolittle hydropathy. Using the R hclust function, scaled V gene usage was clustered hierarchically with Manhattan distance and complete linkage. Clone sharing by CDR3 amino acid sequence was assessed by resampling 12 repertoires per group over 100 rounds. The repertoires were searched for some 70 published EBV-specific TCRbeta sequences and 245 published CMV-specific TCRbeta sequences. A couple of CVID samples yielding fewer than 10,000 sequences were excluded from analysis, leaving approximately 40 CVID repertoires. TCRdb obtained this table from immuneACCESS and retained in-frame rearrangements with V and J assigned. These tables miss some clones; where compared with another copy, unresolved V genes account for less than half of the shortfall, and the remainder is unexplained. The D gene and trimming were derived from the DNA, and the V and J assignments and clone size from that table. In this sample, tens of thousands of clones appear, none counted once only. The ten largest clones capture roughly 5.9% of the sample.

Broader findings and caveats from the paper: It was noted by the authors that sequencing of the repertoires of T cell subpopulations would be needed to clarify the cause of the increased clonality in CVID. Fewer TCRbeta clones were shared among CVID subjects than among healthy controls (p < 0.0001). Correlations of repertoire features with clinical complications were constrained by heterogeneity among patients within the CVID cohort. Despite equal DNA input, controls averaged roughly 84,000 unique sequences per sample versus some 30,000 in CVID samples. TCRbeta clonality was higher in CVID subjects than in healthy controls (t-test p = 0.018), and the increase was most characteristic of about a third of subjects. Reportedly, TCRbeta sequences from CVID had fewer deletions and N-nucleotide insertions, and highly modified clones with 13 or more V deletions were absent from CVID.

The sample holds many counts of this clone. The antigen it recognizes is unknown. The CDR3 end falls 3 residues outside the read, so it is completed with the germline J gene. Both CVID patients and healthy controls were predominantly of Caucasian heritage. Heparinized peripheral whole blood samples of roughly 5 to 8.5 ml were obtained from each donor. TCRbeta CDR3 repertoires were sequenced from genomic DNA of adults with common variable immune deficiency (CVID) and healthy adult controls. The control group comprised around 22 healthy adult volunteers, approximately twelve female and approximately ten male, aged roughly 23 to 70 years with a mean age of around 37. To isolate peripheral blood mononuclear cells, diluted blood was subjected to density centrifugation over Hypaque 1077 or Ficoll-Paque. Unsorted mononuclear cells served as the source of genomic DNA, which was extracted either by Qiagen column purification or by a centrifugation-based method.

This TCR derives from a person between 18 and 75 years old in good health. This sequence uses TRBV5-1 and TRBJ2-1; possibly the D gene is TRBD2, per 6 matching bases. Sequencing used peripheral blood mononuclear cells. The CDR3 DNA, read in part, is TGCGCCAGCAGCTTGGGACTAGTCGCCGATGAG. Translation gives CASSLGLVADE. The full CDR3 protein is CASSLGLVADEQFF.